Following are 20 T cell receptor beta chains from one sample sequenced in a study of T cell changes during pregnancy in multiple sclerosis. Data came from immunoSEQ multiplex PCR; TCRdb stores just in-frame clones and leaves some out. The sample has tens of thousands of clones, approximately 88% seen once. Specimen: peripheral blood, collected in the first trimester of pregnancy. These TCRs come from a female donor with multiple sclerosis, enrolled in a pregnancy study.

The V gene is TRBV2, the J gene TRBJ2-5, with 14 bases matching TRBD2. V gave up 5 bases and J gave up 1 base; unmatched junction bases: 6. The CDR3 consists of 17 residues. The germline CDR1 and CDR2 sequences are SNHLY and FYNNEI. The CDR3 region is CASSYPTSGRAQETQYF. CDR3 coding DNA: TGTGCCAGCAGTTACCCGACTAGCGGGAGGGCCCAAGAGACCCAGTACTTC.

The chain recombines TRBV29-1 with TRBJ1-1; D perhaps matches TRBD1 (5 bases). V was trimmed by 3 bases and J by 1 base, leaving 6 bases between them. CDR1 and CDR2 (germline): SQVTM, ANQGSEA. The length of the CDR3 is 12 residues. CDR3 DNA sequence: TGCAGCGTTGAGGGGGGGAACACTGAAGCTTTCTTT. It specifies CSVEGGNTEAFF. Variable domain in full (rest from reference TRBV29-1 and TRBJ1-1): SAVISQKPSRDICQRGTSLTIQCQVDSQVTMMFWYRQQPGQSLTLIATANQGSEATYESGFVIDKFPISRPNLTFSTLTVSNMSPEDSSIYLCSVEGGNTEAFFGQGTRLTVV.

As DNA, the CDR3 is TGTGCCAGCAGCGTCACAGGGTTTGAAGCTTTCTTT. It translates to CASSVTGFEAFF. The V call is TRBV7-3, the J call TRBJ1-1; D possibly corresponds to TRBD1 (6 bases). The length of the CDR3 is 12 residues. V gave up 5 bases and J gave up 7 bases, with 11 bases separating them. CDR1 is SGHTA, CDR2 FQGTGA, per germline.

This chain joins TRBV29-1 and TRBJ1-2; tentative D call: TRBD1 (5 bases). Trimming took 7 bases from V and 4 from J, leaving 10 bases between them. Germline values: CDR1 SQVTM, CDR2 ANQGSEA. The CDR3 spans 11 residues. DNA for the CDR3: TGCAGCGCTGGGGGGAGCTATGGCTACACCTTC. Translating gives CSAGGSYGYTF.

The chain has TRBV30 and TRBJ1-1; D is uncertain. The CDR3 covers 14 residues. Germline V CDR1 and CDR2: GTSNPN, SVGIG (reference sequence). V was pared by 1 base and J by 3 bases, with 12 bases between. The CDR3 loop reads CAWSGTLRDTEAFF. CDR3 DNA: TGTGCCTGGAGTGGGACTTTGAGGGACACTGAAGCTTTCTTT.

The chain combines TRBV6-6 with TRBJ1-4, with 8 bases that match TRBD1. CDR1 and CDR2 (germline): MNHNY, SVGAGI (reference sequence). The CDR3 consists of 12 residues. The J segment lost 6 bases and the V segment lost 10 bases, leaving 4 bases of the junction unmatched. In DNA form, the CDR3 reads TGTGCCACCCAGGGGGCGGATGAAAAACTGTTTTTT. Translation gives CATQGADEKLFF.

CDR3 nucleotides: TGTGCCAGCAGTTTATGGGGACAGGGAATTAGGGTGGTACAGCCCCAGCATTTT. It is translated as CASSLWGQGIRVVQPQHF. V gene TRBV27 combines with J gene TRBJ1-5; TRBD1 matches 9 bases. From germline, CDR1 is MNHEY and CDR2 SMNVEV (reference sequence). This CDR3 is 18 amino acids long. The V gene end was trimmed by 1 base and the J gene end by 7 bases; junction bases not matched to a gene: 14.

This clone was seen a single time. CDR3 DNA sequence: TGTGCCAGCACGATAGACAGCTCTGGGGCCAACGTCCTGACTTTC. It is translated as CASTIDSSGANVLTF. The gene calls are TRBV5-4 and TRBJ2-6; TRBD1 is a possible D gene (5 bases). Trimming stripped 6 bases from V and 0 bases from J, with 10 bases between. Per the germline V gene, CDR1 is SGHNT and CDR2 is YYREEE (reference sequence). The CDR3 covers 15 residues.

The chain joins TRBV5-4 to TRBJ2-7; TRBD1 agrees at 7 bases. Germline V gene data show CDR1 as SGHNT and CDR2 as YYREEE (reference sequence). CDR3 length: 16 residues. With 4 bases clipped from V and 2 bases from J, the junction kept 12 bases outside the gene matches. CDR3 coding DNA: TGTGCCAGCAGCCCCCGAGGGGGCCAGGCTCCCTACGAGCAGTACTTC. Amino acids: CASSPRGGQAPYEQYF.

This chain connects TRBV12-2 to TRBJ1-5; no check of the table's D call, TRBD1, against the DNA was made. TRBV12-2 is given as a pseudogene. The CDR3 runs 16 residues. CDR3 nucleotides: TGTGCAAGTCGCTTAGAGGGGCCCCGAGGCAATCAGCCCCAGCATTTT. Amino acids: CASRLEGPRGNQPQHF.

The CDR3 is CASSYNDFEQFF. The CDR3 DNA reads TGTGCCAGCAGCTATAATGACTTTGAGCAGTTCTTC. This chain links TRBV11-3 with TRBJ2-1, with unresolved D. The CDR3 contains 12 residues. The germline V gene encodes CDR1 SGHNT and CDR2 YENEEA. The V end was cut by 4 bases, the J end by 9 bases, with 10 bases between.

The CDR3 region is CAWSNRNTGELFF. In DNA, the CDR3 is TGTGCCTGGAGTAACAGGAACACCGGGGAGCTGTTTTTT. The chain links TRBV30 to TRBJ2-2; D uncertain. V lost 2 bases, J lost 1 base, and 5 bases lay in between. This CDR3 comprises 13 residues. Germline CDR1 and CDR2: GTSNPN and SVGIG (reference sequence).

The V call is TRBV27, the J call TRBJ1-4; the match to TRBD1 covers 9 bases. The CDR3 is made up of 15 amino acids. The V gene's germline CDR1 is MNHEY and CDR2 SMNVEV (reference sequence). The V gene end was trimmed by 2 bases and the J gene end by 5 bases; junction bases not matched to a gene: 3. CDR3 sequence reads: CASSLAGTGNEKLFF. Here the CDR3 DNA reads TGTGCCAGCAGTTTAGCCGGGACAGGGAATGAAAAACTGTTTTTT.

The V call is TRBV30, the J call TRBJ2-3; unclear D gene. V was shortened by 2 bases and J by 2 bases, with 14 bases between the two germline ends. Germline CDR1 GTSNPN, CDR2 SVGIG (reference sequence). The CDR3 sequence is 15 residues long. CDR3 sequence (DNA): TGTGCCTGGAGTCTCCGGCGGAGCATCACAGATACGCAGTATTTT. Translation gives CAWSLRRSITDTQYF.

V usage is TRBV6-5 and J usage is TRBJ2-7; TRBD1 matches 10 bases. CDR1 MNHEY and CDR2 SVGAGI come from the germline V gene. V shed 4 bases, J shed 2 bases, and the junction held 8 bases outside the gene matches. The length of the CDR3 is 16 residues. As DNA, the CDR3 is TGTGCCAGCAGTTCCACGACAGGGGGCCTGACCTACGAGCAGTACTTC. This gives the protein CASSSTTGGLTYEQYF.

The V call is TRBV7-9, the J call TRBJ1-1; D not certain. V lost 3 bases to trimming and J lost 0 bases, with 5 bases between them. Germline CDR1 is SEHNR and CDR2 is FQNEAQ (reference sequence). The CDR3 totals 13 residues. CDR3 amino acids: CASSFYMNTEAFF. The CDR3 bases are TGTGCCAGCAGCTTCTATATGAACACTGAAGCTTTCTTT.

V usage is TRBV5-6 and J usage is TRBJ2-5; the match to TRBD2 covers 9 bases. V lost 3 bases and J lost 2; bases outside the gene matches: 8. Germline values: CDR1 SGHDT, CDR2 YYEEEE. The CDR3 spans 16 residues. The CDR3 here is CASSWPGLAYQETQYF. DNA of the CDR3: TGTGCCAGCAGCTGGCCGGGACTAGCTTATCAAGAGACCCAGTACTTC. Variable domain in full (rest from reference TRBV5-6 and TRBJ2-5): DAGVTQSPTHLIKTRGQQVTLRCSPKSGHDTVSWYQQALGQGPQFIFQYYEEEERQRGNFPDRFSGHQFPNYSSELNVNALLLGDSALYLCASSWPGLAYQETQYFGPGTRLLVL.

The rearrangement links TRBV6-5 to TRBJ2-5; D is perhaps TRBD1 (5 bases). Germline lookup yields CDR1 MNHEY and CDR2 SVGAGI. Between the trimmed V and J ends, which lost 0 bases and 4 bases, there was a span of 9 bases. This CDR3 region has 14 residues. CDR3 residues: CASSYSEQGETQYF. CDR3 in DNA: TGTGCCAGCAGTTACTCGGAGCAGGGAGAGACCCAGTACTTC.

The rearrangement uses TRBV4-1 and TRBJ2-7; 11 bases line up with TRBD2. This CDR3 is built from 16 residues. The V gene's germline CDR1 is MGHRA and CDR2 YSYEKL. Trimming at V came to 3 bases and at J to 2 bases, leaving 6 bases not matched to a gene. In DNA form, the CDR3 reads TGCGCCAGCAGCCAGGAAGGGACTAGCGGAACCTACGAGCAGTACTTC. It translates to CASSQEGTSGTYEQYF.

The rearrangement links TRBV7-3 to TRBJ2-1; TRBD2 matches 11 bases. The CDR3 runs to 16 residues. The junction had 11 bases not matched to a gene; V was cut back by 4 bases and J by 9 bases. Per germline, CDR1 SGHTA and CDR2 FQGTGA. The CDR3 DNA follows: TGTGCCAGCAGCTCTTCAGACGGACTAGCGGGTTTTGAGCAGTTCTTC. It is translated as CASSSSDGLAGFEQFF.